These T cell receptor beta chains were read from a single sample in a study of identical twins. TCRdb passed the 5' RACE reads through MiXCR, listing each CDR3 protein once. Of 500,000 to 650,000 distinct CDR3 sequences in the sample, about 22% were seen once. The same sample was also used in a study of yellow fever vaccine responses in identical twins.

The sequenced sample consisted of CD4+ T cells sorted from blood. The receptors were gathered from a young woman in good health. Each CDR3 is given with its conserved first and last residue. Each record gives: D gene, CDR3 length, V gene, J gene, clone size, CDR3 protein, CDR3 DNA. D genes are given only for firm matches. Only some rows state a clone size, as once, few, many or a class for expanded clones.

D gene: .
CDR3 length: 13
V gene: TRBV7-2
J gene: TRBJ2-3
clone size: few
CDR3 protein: CASSLEPLDTQYF
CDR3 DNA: TGTGCCAGCAGCTTAGAGCCACTGGATACGCAGTATTTT

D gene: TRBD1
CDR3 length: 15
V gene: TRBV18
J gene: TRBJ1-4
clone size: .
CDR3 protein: CASSPRTGPNEKLFF
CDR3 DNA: TGTGCCAGCTCACCACGGACAGGCCCGAATGAAAAACTGTTTTTT

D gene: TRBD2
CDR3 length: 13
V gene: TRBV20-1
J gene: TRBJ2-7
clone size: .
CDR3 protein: CSARLAGVHEQYF
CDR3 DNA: TGCAGTGCTAGACTAGCGGGAGTTCACGAGCAGTACTTC

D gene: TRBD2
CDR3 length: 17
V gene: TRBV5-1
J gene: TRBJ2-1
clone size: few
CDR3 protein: CASSLPGTSGKDNEQFF
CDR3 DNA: TGCGCCAGCAGCTTGCCGGGGACTAGCGGGAAAGACAATGAGCAGTTCTTC

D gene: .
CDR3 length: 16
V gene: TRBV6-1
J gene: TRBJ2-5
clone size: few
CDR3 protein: CASSVRQSLVQETQYF
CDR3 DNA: TGTGCCAGCAGTGTCAGACAGAGTTTAGTCCAAGAGACCCAGTACTTC

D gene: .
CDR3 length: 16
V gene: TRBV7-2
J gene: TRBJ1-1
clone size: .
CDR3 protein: CASSHRGGKPNAEAFF
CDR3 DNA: TGTGCCAGCAGCCACCGGGGGGGCAAGCCTAACGCTGAAGCTTTCTTT

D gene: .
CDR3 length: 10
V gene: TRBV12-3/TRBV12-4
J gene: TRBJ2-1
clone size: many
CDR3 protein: CASSLVEQFF
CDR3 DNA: TGTGCCAGCAGTTTAGTGGAGCAGTTCTTC

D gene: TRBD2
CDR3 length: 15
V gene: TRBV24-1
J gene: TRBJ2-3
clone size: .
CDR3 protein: CATSDRSGGPDTQYF
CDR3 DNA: TGTGCCACCAGTGATCGGTCGGGAGGTCCAGATACGCAGTATTTT

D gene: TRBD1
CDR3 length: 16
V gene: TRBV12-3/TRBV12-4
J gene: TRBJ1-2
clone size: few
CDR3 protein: CASSLTNRQGTYGYTF
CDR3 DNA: TGTGCCAGCAGTTTAACAAACAGACAGGGTACCTATGGCTACACCTTC

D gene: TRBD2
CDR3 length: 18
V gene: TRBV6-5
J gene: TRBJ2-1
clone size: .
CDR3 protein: CASSYRATSGSVYNEQFF
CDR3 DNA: TGTGCCAGCAGTTATCGGGCTACTAGCGGGAGCGTCTACAATGAGCAGTTCTTC

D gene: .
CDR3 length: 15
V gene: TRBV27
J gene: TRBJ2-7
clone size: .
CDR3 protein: CASSFLPGAPGEQYF
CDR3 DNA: TGTGCCAGCAGTTTCCTTCCGGGAGCACCGGGCGAGCAGTACTTC

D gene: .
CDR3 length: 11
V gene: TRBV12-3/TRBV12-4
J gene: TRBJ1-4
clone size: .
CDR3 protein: CASRLREKLFF
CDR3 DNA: TGTGCCAGCAGGCTCCGTGAAAAACTGTTTTTT

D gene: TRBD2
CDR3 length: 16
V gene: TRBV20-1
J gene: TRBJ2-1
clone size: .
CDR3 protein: CSAPTAGESSYNEQFF
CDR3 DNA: TGCAGTGCGCCCACCGCGGGAGAGAGCTCCTACAATGAGCAGTTCTTC

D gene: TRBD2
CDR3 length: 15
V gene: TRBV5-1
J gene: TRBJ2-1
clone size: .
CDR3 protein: CASSWGGGSYNEQFF
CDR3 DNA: TGCGCCAGCAGCTGGGGGGGTGGCTCCTACAATGAGCAGTTCTTC

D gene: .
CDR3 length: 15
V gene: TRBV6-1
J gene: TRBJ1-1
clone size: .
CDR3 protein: CASSEALRLNTEAFF
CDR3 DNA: TGTGCCAGCAGTGAAGCGCTTCGGCTGAACACTGAAGCTTTCTTT

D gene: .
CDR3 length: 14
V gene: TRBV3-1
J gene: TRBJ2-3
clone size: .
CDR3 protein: CASSHSWGTDTQYF
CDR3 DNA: TGTGCCAGCAGCCATTCCTGGGGCACAGATACGCAGTATTTT

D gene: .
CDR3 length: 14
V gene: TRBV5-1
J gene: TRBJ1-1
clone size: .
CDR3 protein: CASSLAGLLTEAFF
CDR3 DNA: TGCGCCAGCAGCTTGGCAGGTTTATTGACTGAAGCTTTCTTT

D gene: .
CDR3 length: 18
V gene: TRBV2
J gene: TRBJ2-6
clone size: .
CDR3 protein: CASSEAGQRFSGANVLTF
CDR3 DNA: TGTGCCAGCAGTGAGGCGGGGCAACGATTCTCTGGGGCCAACGTCCTGACTTTC

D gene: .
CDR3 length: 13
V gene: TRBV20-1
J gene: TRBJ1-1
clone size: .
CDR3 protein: CSASFLQVTEAFF
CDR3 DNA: TGCAGTGCTAGTTTCCTCCAGGTCACTGAAGCCTTCTTT

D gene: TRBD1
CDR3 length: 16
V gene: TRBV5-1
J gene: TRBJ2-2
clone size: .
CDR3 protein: CASSSGQALGTGELFF
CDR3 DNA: TGCGCCAGCAGCTCCGGACAGGCCCTGGGCACCGGGGAGCTGTTTTTT

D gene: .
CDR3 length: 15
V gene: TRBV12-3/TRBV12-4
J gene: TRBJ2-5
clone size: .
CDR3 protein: CASSLPTGPGETQYF
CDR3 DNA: TGTGCCAGCAGTCTCCCTACTGGCCCTGGGGAGACCCAGTACTTC

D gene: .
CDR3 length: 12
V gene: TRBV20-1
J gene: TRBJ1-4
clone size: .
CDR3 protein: CSAMATNEKLFF
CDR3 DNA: TGCAGTGCTATGGCAACTAATGAAAAACTGTTTTTT

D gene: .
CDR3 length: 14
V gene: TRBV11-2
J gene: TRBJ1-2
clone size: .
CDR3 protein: CASQTSGGRYGYTF
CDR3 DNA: TGTGCCAGCCAAACCTCGGGGGGGAGGTATGGCTACACCTTC

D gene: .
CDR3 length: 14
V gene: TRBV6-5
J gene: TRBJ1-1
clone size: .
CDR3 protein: CASSYSKGPYGAFF
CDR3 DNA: TGTGCCAGCAGTTACTCGAAGGGCCCCTATGGAGCTTTCTTT

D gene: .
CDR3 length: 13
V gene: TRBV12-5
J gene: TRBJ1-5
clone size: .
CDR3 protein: CASALSGGRPQHF
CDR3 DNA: TGTGCTAGTGCCCTGAGTGGGGGCCGGCCCCAGCATTTT

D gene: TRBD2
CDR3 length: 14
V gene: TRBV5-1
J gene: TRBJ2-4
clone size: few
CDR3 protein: CASSIGGDQNIQYF
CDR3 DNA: TGCGCCAGCAGTATCGGGGGGGACCAAAACATTCAGTACTTC

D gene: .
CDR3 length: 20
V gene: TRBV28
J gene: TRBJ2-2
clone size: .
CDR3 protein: CASSTAPHRIQHKNTGELFF
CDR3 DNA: TGTGCCAGCAGTACTGCGCCGCATCGAATACAGCACAAGAACACCGGGGAGCTGTTTTTT

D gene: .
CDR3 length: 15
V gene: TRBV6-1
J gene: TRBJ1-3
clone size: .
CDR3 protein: CASLSRLAGGNTIYF
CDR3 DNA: TGTGCCAGCCTCTCCCGCCTCGCGGGAGGAAACACCATATATTTT

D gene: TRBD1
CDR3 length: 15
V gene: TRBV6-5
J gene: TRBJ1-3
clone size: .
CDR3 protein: CASSYSGQAGSTIYF
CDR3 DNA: TGTGCCAGCAGTTACAGCGGACAGGCCGGGAGCACCATATATTTT

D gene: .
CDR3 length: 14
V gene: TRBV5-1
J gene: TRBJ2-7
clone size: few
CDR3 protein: CASSFGGWRDEQYF
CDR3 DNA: TGCGCCAGCAGCTTCGGGGGCTGGAGGGACGAGCAGTACTTC

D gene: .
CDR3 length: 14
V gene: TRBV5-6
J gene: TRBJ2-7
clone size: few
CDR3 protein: CASSLIIGGNEQYF
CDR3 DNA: TGTGCCAGCAGCTTGATCATCGGCGGTAACGAGCAGTACTTC

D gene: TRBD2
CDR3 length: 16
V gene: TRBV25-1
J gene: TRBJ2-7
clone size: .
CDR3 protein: CASSEFGGGPSSEQYF
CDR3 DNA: TGTGCCAGCAGTGAATTTGGGGGAGGGCCTTCGAGCGAGCAGTACTTC

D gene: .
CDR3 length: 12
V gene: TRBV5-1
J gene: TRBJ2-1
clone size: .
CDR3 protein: CASSPNPNEQFF
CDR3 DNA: TGCGCCAGCAGCCCCAATCCCAATGAGCAGTTCTTC

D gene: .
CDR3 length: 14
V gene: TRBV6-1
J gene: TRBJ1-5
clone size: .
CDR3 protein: CASSEYNSRQPQHF
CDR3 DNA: TGTGCCAGCAGTGAATATAACAGCAGGCAGCCCCAGCATTTT

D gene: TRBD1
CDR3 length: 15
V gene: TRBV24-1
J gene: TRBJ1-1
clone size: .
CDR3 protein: CATSDSQGVNTEAFF
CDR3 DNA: TGTGCCACCAGTGATTCACAGGGGGTGAACACTGAAGCTTTCTTT

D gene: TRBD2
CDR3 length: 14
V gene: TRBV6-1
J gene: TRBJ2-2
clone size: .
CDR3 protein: CASSRLAPTGELFF
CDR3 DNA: TGTGCCAGCAGTCGACTAGCCCCGACCGGGGAGCTGTTTTTT

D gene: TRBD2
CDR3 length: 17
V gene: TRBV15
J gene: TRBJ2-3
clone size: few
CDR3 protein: CATSRGGLAVSTDTQYF
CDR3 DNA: TGTGCCACCAGCAGAGGGGGACTAGCGGTTAGCACAGATACGCAGTATTTT

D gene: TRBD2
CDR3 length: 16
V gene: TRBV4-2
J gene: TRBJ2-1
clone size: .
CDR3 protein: CASSQDIAGGPNEQFF
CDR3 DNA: TGTGCCAGCAGCCAAGATATAGCGGGGGGGCCTAATGAGCAGTTCTTC

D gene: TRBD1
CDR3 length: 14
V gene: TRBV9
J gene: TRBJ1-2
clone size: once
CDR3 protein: CASSVVETGGGYTF
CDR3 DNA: TGTGCCAGCAGCGTAGTGGAGACAGGGGGCGGCTACACCTTC

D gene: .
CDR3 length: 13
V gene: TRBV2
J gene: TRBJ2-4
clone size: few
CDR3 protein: CASSSGWENIQYF
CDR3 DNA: TGTGCCAGCAGTTCAGGGTGGGAAAACATTCAGTACTTC

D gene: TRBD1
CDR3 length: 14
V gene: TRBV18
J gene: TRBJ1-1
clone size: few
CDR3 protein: CASSTQGAGTEAFF
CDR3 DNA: TGTGCCAGCTCAACACAGGGGGCGGGAACTGAAGCTTTCTTT